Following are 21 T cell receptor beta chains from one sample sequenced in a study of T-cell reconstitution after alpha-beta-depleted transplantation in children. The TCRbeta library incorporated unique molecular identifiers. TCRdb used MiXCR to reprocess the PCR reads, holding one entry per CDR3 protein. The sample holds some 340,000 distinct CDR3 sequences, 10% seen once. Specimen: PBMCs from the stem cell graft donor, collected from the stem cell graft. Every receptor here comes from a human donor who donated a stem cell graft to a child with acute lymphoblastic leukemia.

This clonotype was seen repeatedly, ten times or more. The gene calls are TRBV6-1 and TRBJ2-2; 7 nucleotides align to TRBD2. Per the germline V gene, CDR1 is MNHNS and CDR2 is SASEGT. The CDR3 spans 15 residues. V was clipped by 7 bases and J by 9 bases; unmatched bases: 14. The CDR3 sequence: CASTGPRGGSWELFF. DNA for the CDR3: TGTGCCAGCACCGGACCCCGAGGCGGGAGCTGGGAGCTGTTTTTT.

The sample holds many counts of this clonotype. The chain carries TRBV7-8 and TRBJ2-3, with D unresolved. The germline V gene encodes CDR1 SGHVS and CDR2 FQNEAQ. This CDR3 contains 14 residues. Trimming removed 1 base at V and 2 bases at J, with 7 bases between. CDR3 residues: CASSLDGATDTQYF. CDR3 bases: TGTGCCAGCAGCTTAGACGGTGCCACAGATACGCAGTATTTT.

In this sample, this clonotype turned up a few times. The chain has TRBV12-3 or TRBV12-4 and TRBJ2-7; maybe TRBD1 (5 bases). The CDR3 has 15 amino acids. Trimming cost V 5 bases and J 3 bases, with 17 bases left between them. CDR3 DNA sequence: TGTGCCAGCAGTCACGAGACAGTTACGAACTACGAGCAGTACTTC. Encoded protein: CASSHETVTNYEQYF.

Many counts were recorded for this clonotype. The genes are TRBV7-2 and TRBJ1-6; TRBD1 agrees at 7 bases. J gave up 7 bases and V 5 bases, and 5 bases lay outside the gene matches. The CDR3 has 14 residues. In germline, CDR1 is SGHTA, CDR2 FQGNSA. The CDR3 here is CASSLRDSNSPLHF. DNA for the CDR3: TGTGCCAGCAGCCTCCGGGACAGCAATTCACCCCTCCACTTT.

For the CDR3, the DNA is TGTGCCACCAGCAGAGTAGGGCGCTTGACCTACAATGAGCAGTTCTTC. Protein product: CATSRVGRLTYNEQFF. V gene TRBV15 combines with J gene TRBJ2-1, with D uncertain. Trimming shortened V by 1 base and J by 2 bases, and 12 bases separated the two germline ends. CDR3 length equals 16 residues. The germline V gene has CDR1 LNHNV and CDR2 YYDKDF (reference sequence).

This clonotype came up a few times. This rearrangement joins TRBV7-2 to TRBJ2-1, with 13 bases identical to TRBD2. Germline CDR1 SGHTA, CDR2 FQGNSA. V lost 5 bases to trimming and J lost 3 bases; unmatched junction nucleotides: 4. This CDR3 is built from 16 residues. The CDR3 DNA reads TGTGCCAGCAGCCCGGGGACTAGCGGGAACTACAATGAGCAGTTCTTC. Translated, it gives CASSPGTSGNYNEQFF.

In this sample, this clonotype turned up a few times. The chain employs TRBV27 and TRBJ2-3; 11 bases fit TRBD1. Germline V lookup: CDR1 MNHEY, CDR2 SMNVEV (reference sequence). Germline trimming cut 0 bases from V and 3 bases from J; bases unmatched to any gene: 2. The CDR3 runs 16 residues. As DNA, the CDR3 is TGTGCCAGCAGTTTATCGGGACAGGGGGTGACAGATACGCAGTATTTT. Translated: CASSLSGQGVTDTQYF.

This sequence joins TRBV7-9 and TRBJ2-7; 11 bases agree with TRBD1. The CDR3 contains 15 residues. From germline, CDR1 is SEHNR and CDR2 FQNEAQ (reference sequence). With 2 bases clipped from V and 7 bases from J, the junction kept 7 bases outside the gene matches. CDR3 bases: TGTGCCAGCAGCTTACCAGGACAGGGGGCGACGGAGCAGTACTTC. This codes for CASSLPGQGATEQYF.

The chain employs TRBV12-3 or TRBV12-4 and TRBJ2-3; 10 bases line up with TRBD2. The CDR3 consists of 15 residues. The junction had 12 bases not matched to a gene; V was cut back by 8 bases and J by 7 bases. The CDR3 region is CASPPQREGPHTQYF. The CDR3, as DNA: TGTGCCAGCCCACCTCAGCGGGAGGGTCCGCATACGCAGTATTTT.

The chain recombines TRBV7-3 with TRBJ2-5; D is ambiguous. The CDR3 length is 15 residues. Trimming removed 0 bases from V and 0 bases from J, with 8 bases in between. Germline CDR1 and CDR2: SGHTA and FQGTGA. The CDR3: CASSLTFHDQETQYF. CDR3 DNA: TGTGCCAGCAGCTTAACGTTCCATGACCAAGAGACCCAGTACTTC.

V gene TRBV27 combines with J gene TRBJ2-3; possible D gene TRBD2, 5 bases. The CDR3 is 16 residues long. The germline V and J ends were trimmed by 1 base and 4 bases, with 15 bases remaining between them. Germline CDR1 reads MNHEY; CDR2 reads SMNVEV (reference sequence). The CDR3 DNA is TGTGCCAGCAGTTTATTCTACTCGGGAAGAGCAGATACGCAGTATTTT. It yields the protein CASSLFYSGRADTQYF.

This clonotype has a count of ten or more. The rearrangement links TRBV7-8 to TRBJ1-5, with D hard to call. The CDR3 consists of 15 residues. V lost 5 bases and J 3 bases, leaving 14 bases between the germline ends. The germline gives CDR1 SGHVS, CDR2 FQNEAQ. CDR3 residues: CASSPGRGYNQPQHF. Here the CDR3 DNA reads TGTGCCAGCAGCCCTGGTCGGGGATACAATCAGCCCCAGCATTTT. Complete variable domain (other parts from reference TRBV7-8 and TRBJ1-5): GAGVSQSPRYKVAKRGQDVALRCDPISGHVSLFWYQQALGQGPEFLTYFQNEAQLDKSGLPSDRFFAERPEGSVSTLKIQRTQQEDSAVYLCASSPGRGYNQPQHFGDGTRLSIL.

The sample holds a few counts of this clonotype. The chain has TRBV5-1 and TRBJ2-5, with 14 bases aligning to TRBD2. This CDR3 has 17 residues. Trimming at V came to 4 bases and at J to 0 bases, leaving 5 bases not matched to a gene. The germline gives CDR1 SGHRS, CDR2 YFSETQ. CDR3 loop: CASSLGTSGGNQETQYF. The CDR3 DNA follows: TGCGCCAGCAGCCTGGGGACTAGCGGGGGTAACCAAGAGACCCAGTACTTC.

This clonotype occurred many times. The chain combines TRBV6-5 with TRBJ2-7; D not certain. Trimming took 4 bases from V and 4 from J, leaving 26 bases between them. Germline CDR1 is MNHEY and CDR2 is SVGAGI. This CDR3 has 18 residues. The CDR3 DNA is TGTGCCAGCAGTTCCCCGGGCGCCTTCATAGAGAATGCGTACGAGCAGTACTTC. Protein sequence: CASSSPGAFIENAYEQYF.

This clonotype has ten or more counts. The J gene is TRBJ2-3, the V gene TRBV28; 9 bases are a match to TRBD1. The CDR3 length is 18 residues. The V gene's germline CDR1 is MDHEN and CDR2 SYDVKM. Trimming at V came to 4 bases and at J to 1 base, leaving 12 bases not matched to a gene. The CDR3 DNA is TGTGCCAGCAGTTCCCCTCCGGGACAGGGAGCGGGCACAGATACGCAGTATTTT. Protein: CASSSPPGQGAGTDTQYF.

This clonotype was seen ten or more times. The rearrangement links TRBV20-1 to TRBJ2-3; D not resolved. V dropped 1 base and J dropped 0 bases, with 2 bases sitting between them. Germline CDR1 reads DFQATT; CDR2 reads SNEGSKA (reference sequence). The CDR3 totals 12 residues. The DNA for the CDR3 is TGCAGTGCTAGAGTCAGCACAGATACGCAGTATTTT. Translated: CSARVSTDTQYF.

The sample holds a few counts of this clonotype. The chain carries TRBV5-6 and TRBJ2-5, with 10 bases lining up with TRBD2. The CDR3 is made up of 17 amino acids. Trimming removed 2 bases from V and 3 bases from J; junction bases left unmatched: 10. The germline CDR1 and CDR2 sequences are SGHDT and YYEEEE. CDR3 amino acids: CASSLRYRSGREETQYF. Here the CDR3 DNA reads TGTGCCAGCAGCTTACGATATAGGAGCGGGAGGGAAGAGACCCAGTACTTC.

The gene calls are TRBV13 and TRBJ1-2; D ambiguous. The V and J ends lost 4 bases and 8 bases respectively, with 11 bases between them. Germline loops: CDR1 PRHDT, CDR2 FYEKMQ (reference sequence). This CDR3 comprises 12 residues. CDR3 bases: TGTGCCAGCAGCTCTGCGACGGGCGGCTACACCTTC. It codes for CASSSATGGYTF.

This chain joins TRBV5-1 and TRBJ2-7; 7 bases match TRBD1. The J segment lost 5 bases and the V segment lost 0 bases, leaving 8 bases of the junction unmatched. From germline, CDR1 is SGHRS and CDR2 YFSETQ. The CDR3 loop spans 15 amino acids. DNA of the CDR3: TGCGCCAGCAGCTTGGTCGGCAGGGGGAAAAACGAGCAGTACTTC. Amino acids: CASSLVGRGKNEQYF.

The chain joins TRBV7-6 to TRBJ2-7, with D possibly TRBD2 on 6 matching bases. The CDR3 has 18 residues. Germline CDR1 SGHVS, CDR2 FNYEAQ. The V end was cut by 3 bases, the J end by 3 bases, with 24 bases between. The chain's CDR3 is CASSFGGEYLAIGYEQYF. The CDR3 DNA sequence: TGTGCCAGCAGCTTCGGCGGGGAATATCTAGCAATCGGCTACGAGCAGTACTTC.

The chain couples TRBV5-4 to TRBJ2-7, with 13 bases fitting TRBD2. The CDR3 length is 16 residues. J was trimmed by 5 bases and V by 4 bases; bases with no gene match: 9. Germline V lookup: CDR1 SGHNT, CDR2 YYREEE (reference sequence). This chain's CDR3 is CASSRGGTSGNHEQYF. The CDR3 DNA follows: TGTGCCAGCAGCCGGGGAGGGACTAGCGGGAACCACGAGCAGTACTTC. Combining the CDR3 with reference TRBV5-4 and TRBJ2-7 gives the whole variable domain ETGVTQSPTHLIKTRGQQVTLRCSSQSGHNTVSWYQQALGQGPQFIFQYYREEENGRGNFPPRFSGLQFPNYSSELNVNALELDDSALYLCASSRGGTSGNHEQYFGPGTRLTVT.